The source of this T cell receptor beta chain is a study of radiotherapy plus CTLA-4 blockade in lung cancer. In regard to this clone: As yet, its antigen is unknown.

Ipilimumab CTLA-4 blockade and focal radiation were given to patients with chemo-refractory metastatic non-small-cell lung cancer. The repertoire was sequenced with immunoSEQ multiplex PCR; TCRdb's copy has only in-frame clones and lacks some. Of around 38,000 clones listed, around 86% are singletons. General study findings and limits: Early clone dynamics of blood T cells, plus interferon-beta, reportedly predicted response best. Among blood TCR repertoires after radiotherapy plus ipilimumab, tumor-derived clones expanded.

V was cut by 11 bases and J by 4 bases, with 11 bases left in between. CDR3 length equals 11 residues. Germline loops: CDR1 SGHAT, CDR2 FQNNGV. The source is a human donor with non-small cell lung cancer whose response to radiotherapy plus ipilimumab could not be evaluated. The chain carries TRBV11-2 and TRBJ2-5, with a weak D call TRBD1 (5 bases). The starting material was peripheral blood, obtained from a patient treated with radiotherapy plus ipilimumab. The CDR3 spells CAGARRETQYF. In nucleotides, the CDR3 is TGTGCCGGGGCGAGGAGAGAGACCCAGTACTTC.